This T cell receptor beta chain is from a study of T cell responses to AZD1222 COVID-19 vaccine. Using immunoSEQ multiplex PCR, the repertoire was profiled, and TCRdb retains in-frame clones only, with some absent. The table lists approximately 93,000 clones, roughly 89% of them singletons, with roughly 5.2% in the top ten. CDR1 is SGDLS and CDR2 is YYNGEE in the germline V gene. With 3 bases clipped from V and 0 bases from J, the junction kept 4 bases outside the gene matches. CDR3 length equals 15 residues. This clone was seen a handful of times. This material consisted of peripheral blood, taken 28 days after the second AZD1222 dose. The rearrangement links TRBV9 to TRBJ2-7; 9 bases are shared with TRBD1. The sequence derives from an adult who received the AZD1222 COVID-19 vaccine. The chain's CDR3 is CASSAGTGFSYEQYF. The CDR3 DNA sequence: TGTGCCAGCAGCGCTGGGACAGGGTTCTCCTACGAGCAGTACTTC.